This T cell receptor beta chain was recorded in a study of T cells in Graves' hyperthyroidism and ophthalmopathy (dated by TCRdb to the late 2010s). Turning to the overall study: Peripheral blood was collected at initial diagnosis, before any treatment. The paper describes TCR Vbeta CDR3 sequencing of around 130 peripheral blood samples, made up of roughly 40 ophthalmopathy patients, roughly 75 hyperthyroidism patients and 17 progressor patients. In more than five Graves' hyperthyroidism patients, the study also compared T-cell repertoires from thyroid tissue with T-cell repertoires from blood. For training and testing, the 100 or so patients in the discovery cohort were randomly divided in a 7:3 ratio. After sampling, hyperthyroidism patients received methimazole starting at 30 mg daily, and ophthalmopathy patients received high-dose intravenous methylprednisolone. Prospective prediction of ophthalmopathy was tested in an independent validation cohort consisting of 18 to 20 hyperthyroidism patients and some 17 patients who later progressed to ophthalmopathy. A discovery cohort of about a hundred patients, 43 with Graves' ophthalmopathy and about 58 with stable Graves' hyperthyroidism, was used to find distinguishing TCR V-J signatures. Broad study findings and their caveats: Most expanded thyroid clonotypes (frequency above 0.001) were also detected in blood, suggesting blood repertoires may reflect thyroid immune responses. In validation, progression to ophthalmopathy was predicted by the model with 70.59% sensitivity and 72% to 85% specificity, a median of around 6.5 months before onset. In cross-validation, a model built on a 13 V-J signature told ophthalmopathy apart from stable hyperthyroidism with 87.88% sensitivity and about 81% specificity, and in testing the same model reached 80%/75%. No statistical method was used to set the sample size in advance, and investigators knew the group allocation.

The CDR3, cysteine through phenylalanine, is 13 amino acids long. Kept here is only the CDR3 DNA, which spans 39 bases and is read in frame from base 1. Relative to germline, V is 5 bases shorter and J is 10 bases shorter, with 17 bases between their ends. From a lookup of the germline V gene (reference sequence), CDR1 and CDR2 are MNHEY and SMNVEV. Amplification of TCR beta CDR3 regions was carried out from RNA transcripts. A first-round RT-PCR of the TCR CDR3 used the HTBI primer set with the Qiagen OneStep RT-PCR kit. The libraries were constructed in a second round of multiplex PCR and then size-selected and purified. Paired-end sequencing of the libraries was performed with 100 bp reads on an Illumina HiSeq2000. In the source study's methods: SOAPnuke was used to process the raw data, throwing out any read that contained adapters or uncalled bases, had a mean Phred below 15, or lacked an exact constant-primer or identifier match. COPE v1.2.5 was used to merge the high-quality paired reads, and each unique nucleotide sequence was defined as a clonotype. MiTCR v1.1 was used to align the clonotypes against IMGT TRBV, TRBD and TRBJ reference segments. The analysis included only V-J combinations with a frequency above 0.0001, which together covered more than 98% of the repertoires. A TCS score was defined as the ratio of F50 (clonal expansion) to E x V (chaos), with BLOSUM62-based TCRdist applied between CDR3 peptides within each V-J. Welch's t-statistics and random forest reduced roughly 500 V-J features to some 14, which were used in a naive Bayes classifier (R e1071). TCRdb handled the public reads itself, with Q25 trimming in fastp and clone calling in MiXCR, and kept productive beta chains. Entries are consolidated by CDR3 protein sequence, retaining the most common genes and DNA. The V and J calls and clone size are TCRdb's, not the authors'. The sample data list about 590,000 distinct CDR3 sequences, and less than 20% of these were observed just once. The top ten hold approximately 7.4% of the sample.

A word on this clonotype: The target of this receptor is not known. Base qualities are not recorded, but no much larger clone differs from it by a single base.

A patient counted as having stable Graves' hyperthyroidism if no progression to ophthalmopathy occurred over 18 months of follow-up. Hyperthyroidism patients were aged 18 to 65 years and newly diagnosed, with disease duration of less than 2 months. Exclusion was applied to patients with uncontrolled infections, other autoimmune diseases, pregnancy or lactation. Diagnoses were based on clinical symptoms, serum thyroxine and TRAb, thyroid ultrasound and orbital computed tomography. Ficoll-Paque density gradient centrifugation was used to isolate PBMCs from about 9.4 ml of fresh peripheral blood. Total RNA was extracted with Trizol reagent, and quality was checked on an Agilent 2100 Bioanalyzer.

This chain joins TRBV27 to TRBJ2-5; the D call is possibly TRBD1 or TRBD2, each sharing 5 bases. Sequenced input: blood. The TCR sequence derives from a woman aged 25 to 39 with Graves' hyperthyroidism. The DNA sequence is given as TGTGCCAGCAGTCCAAACCCGGGACGGTACCAGTACTTC. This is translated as CASSPNPGRYQYF.